This TCR beta chain was observed in a study of T and B cells in COVID-19 patients. Study-level background: Of roughly 22 active-infection patients, about a dozen were critically ill with mechanical ventilation or extracorporeal membrane oxygenation.

This clonotype was observed a few times. What it binds is not known. General study results and limits: Exclusive to the recovered cohort were 2,000 to 2,500 TCR clusters, 31 of them with low generation probability.

From blood, roughly 220-550 ng of genomic DNA served as TRB template. BIOMED2 TRB-A/B primer pools were used in multiplex TRB PCR. MiXCR, applied by TCRdb to the multiplex PCR reads, yields one record per CDR3 protein. This table holds thousands of distinct CDR3 sequences, 27% found once. Trimming shortened V by 9 bases and J by 0 bases, and 14 bases separated the two germline ends. CDR1 and CDR2 (germline): MNHEY, SVGAGI. The CDR3 consists of 14 residues. The chain combines TRBV6-5 with TRBJ1-1, with D hard to call. The source material was blood. This clonotype was sampled from a human donor with active COVID-19. The CDR3 reads CASLKIGMNTEAFF. The CDR3 bases are TGTGCCAGTTTAAAGATAGGGATGAACACTGAAGCTTTCTTT.